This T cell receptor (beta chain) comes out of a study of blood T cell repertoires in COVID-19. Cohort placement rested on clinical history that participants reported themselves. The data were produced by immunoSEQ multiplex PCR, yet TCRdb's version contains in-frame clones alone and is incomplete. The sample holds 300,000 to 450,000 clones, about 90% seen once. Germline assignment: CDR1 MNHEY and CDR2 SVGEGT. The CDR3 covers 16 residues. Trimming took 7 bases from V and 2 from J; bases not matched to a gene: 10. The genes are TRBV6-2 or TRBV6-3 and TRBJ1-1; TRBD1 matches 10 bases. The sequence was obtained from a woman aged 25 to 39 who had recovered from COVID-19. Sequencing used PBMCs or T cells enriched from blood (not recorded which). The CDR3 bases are TGTGCCAGCACCCCGGGACAGGGGAGGGGTAACACTGAAGCTTTCTTT. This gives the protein CASTPGQGRGNTEAFF.